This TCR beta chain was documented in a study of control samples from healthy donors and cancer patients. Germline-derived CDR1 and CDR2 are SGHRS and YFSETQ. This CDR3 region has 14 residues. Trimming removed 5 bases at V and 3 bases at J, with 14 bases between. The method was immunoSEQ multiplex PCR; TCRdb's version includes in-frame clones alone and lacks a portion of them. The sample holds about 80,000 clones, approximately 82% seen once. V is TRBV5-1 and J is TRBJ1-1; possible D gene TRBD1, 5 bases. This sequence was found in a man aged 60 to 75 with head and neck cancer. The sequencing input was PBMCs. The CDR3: CASSFLQGDTEAFF. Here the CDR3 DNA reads TGCGCCAGCAGTTTTCTTCAGGGAGACACTGAAGCTTTCTTT.